The following is a T cell receptor beta chain sequence with its context. This entry is derived from a study of blood T cell repertoires in COVID-19. Study-level background: Samples representing acute and convalescent COVID-19 were sourced from the United States, Italy and Spain. From T cells, B-cell-depleted T cells, or PBMCs came the material, which was cDNA or gDNA.

Germline CDR1 reads SNHLY; CDR2 reads FYNNEI. This CDR3 has 15 residues. V lost 2 bases to trimming and J lost 8 bases, with 18 bases between them. In the study's own analysis: Nucleated cell number was recorded as an estimate derived from reference gene primer amplification. Sequencing was performed with immunoSEQ multiplex PCR; in TCRdb, only in-frame clones are kept and a portion is missing. V and J calls plus clone size are reproduced from that table; the DNA served to infer D and trimming. The sample includes around 50,000 clones, roughly 83% of them seen just once. This clonotype was obtained from an elderly woman with acute or convalescent COVID-19. The chain recombines TRBV2 with TRBJ2-5; perhaps TRBD2 as D (6 bases). The sequencing sample was made of peripheral blood. This CDR3 reads CASSELEGRVGTQYF. The CDR3 DNA reads TGTGCCAGCAGTGAATTGGAGGGACGCGTGGGAACCCAGTACTTC.